This T cell receptor beta chain appears in the sequencing data of a study of immune aging and cytomegalovirus after organ transplant (dated by TCRdb to 2020 to 2023). About the full investigation: Every transplant recipient was given three-drug immunosuppression consisting of prednisone, tacrolimus, and mycophenolate.

Taken from the germline V gene (reference sequence), the CDR1 and CDR2 loops are SEHNR and FQNEAQ. The CDR3, from cysteine to phenylalanine, totals 12 residues. Kept here is only the CDR3 DNA, which spans 36 bases and is read in frame from base 1. V loses 3 bases of germline sequence and J loses 4 bases, and the interval between the two ends is 7 bases. As concerns this clonotype: Its antigen remains unidentified. No base qualities exist here, and no much larger clone lies one base off it.

The sample's time point, from its label and the paper: five sample-tagged time points from pre-transplant (day -1) to day 368 post-transplant, pooled. After thawing, PBMC were stimulated with a CMV IE-1 overlapping peptide library for 12 to 13 hours, with no transport inhibitors added. After thawing, cells were rested overnight and were then stimulated in R10 medium with CD28/CD49d costimulation. The IE-1 peptide library was made up of 15-amino-acid peptides, each overlapping by 11 amino acids. Each time point was barcoded with BD Single-Cell Multiplexing Kit Sample Tags, pooled, and stained with oligo-conjugated anti-CD45RA plus sorting antibodies. A BD FACSAria III was used to sort CMV-responsive CD8+CD137+ and CD4+CD154+ T cells at 4-way purity. Blood samples were drawn into EDTA vacutainers and processed by Ficoll gradient within 1-24 hours. Preparation of the library involved single-cell sequencing. The sequencing machine was an Illumina NovaSeq 6000. For cell capture and library preparation, the team used the BD Rhapsody Targeted mRNA and AbSeq Reagent Kit in a microwell format. The libraries included TCR, sample tags, AbSeq, and targeted mRNA from the Human T-Cell Expression Panel, along with custom TOX and TOX2 primers. Sequencing of the libraries was performed on an Illumina NovaSeq. The paper's processing steps were these. The analysis covered 9,000 to 13,000 cells in total, of which 7076 were CD8 T cells and a few thousand were CD8 T cells with an identifiable TCR CDR3. Raw data were processed with the BD Rhapsody Targeted Analysis Pipeline with V(D)J processing on the Seven Bridges Genomics platform. Quality control, Sample Tag demultiplexing with Lex-BDSMK, clone identification with VDJ Explorer, and Seurat clustering were all done in SeqGeq 1.6.0. Clones making up <1% of CD8 T cells were classified as non-expanded, and clones making up >2.5% of the sample were classified as clonal expansions. Starting from the raw public reads, TCRdb applied fastp trimming at Q25, assembled clones with MiXCR and retained in-frame beta chains. Every entry covers one CDR3 protein and lists the most common genes and DNA from its rows. The V and J calls shown here were made by TCRdb, not taken from the authors' results. The sample includes approximately 22,000 distinct CDR3 sequences, with roughly a third observed a single time. The ten largest clones represent less than 30% of the sample.

Paper-wide results and their limitations: Large clones contained a higher proportion of TEMRA cells, and the seven largest clones (1904 cells) acquired aged and TEMRA cells while losing TCM cells. CD57 was not measured in the sequencing data, so a conservative gene-based aging definition was used instead. Following viremia, aged-phenotype cells rose post-transplant in clones of any size, with the rise occurring earlier in large clones (days 200-264) than in small clones.

The chain joins TRBV7-9 to TRBJ2-7; no D gene can be assigned with confidence. The receptor was isolated from a female donor who had a heart transplant and CMV viremia. The input for sequencing was CMV peptide-activated CD4+ and CD8+ T cells sorted from blood, taken at five time points, pooled. Explained via the paper, the cell subset or site label denotes: sorted CD8+CD137+ and CD4+CD154+ T cells after 12 h CMV IE-1 peptide stimulation. The DNA sequence is as follows: TGTGCCAGCAGCTTTGAGAATTACGAGCAGTACTTC. The translation is CASSFENYEQYF.